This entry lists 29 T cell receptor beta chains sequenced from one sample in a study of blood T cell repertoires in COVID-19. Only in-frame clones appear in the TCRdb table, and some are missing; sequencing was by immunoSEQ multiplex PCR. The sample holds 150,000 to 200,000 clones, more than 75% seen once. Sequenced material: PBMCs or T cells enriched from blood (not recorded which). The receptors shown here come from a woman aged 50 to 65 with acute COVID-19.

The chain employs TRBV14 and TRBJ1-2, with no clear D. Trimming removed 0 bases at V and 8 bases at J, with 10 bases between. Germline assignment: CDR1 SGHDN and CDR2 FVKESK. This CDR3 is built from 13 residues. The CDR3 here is CASSQEAFKGYTF. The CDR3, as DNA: TGTGCCAGCAGCCAAGAAGCGTTTAAGGGCTACACCTTC.

The CDR3 sequence: CASSPHWDRGYVNTEAFF. CDR3 nucleotide sequence: TGTGCCAGCAGCCCACATTGGGACAGGGGGTATGTGAACACTGAAGCTTTCTTT. The chain has TRBV9 and TRBJ1-1; 11 bases agree with TRBD1. The CDR3 is made up of 18 amino acids. Germline-derived CDR1 and CDR2 are SGDLS and YYNGEE. V was pared by 4 bases and J by 0 bases, with 11 bases of the junction left unmatched.

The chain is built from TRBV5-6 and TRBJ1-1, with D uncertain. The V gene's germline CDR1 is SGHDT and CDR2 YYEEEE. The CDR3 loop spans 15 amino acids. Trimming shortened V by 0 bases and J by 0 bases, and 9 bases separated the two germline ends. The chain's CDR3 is CASSLAVLMNTEAFF. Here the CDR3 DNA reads TGTGCCAGCAGCTTGGCGGTACTCATGAACACTGAAGCTTTCTTT.

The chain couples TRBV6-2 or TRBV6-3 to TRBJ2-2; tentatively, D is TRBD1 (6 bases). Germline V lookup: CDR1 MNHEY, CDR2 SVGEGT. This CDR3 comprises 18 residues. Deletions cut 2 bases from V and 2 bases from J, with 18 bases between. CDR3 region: CASSYLNRVSVNTGELFF. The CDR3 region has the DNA TGTGCCAGCAGTTACCTAAACAGGGTATCCGTAAACACCGGGGAGCTGTTTTTT.

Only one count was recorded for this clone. CDR3: CASSIRDRQLKQFF. CDR3 bases: TGTGCCAGTAGTATCCGGGACAGACAACTAAAGCAGTTCTTC. The rearrangement uses TRBV19 and TRBJ2-1; TRBD1 agrees at 7 bases. With 3 bases clipped from V and 11 bases from J, the junction kept 10 bases outside the gene matches. The germline V gene has CDR1 LNHDA and CDR2 SQIVND (reference sequence). The CDR3 extends over 14 amino acids.

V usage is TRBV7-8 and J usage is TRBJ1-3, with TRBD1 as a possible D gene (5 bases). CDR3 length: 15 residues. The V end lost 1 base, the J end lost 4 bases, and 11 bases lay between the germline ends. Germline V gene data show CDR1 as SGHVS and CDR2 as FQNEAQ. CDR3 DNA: TGTGCCAGCAGCTTAGGGCAGGGATCGGGAAACACCATATATTTT. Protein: CASSLGQGSGNTIYF.

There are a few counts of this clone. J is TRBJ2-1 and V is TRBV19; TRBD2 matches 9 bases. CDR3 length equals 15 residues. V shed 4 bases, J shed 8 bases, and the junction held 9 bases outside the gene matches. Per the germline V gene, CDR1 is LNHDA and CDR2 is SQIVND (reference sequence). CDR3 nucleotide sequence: TGTGCCAGTAGTACCCAAGCGGGGGGACGGCATGAGCAGTTCTTC. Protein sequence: CASSTQAGGRHEQFF.

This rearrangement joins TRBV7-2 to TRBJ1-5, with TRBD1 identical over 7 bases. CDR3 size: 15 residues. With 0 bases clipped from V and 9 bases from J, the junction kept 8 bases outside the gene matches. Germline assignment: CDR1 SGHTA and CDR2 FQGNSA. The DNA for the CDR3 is TGTGCCAGCAGCTTAGCGGCGGGACAGTTGCCGCCCCAGCATTTT. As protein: CASSLAAGQLPPQHF.

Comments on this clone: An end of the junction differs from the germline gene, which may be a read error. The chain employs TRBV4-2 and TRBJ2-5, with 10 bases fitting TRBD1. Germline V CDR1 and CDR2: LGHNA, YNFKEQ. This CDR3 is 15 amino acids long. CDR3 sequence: CASRQGTGVEETQYF. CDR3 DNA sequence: TGTGCCAGCAGACAAGGGACAGGGGTAGAGGAGACCCAGTACTTC.

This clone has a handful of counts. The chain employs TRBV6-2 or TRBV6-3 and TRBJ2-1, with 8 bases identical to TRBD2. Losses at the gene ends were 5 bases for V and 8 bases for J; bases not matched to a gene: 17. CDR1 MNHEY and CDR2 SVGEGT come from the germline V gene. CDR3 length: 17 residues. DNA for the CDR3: TGTGCCAGCAGTAGTCCTGTCGAGGCGGGGGGCCGAGATGAGCAGTTCTTC. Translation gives CASSSPVEAGGRDEQFF.

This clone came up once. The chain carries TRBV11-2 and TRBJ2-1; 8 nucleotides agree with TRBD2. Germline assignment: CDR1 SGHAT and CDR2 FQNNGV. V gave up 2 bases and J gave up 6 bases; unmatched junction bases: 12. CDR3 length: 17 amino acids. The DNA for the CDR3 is TGTGCCAGCAGCTTATCTCTCGACGGGGGGGCCTTCAATGAGCAGTTCTTC. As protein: CASSLSLDGGAFNEQFF.

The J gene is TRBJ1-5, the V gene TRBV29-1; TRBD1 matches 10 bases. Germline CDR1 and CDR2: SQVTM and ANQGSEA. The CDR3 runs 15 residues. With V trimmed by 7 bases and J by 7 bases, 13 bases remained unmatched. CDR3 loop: CSASHGTGDNQPQHF. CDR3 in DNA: TGCAGCGCCTCACACGGGACAGGGGACAACCAGCCCCAGCATTTT.

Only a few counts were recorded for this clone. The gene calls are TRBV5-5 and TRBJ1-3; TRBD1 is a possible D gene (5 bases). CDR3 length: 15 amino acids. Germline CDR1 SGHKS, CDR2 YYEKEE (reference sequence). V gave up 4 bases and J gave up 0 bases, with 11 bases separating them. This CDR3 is CASSVDSSSGNTIYF. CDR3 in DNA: TGTGCCAGCAGCGTAGACAGCTCCTCTGGAAACACCATATATTTT.

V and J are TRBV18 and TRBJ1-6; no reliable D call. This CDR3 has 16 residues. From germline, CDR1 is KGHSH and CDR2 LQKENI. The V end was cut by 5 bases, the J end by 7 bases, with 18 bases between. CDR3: CASSTSDRGYNSPLHF. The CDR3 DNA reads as TGTGCCAGCTCAACCTCCGATCGGGGTTACAATTCACCCCTCCACTTT.

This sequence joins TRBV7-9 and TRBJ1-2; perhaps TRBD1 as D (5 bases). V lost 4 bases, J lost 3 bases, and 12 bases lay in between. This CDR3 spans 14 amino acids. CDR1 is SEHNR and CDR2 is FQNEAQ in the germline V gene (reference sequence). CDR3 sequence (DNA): TGTGCCAGCAGCTCAGGAACAGGAGACTATGGCTACACCTTC. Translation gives CASSSGTGDYGYTF.

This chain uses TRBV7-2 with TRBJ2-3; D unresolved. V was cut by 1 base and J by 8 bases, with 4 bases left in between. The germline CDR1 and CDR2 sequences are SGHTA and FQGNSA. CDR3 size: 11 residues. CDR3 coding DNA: TGTGCCAGCAGCTTAGAGAGTACGCAGTATTTT. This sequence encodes CASSLESTQYF.

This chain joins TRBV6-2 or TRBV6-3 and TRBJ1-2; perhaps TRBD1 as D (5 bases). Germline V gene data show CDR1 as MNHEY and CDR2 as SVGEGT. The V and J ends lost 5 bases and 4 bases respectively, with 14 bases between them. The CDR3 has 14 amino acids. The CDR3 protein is CASSGPGTAYGYTF. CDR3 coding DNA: TGTGCCAGCAGTGGTCCCGGGACTGCCTATGGCTACACCTTC.

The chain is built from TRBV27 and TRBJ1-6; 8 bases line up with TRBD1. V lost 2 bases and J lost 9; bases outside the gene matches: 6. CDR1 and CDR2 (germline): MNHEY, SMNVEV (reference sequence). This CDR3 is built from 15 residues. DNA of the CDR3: TGTGCCAGCAGTTTAGGACAGGGAGGTAGTTCACCCCTCCACTTT. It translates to CASSLGQGGSSPLHF.

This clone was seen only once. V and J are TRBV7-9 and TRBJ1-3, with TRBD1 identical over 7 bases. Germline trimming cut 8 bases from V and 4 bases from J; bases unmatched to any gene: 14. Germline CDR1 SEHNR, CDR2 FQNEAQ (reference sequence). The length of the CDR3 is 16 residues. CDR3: CASSAPTTGPGNTIYF. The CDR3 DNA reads TGTGCCAGCTCGGCACCCACGACAGGGCCCGGAAACACCATATATTTT.

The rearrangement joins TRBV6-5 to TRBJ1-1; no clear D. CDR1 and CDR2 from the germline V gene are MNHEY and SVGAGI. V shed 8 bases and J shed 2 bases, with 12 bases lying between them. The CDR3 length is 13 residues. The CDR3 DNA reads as TGTGCCAGCGGGGAGGCAGAAAACACTGAAGCTTTCTTT. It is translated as CASGEAENTEAFF.

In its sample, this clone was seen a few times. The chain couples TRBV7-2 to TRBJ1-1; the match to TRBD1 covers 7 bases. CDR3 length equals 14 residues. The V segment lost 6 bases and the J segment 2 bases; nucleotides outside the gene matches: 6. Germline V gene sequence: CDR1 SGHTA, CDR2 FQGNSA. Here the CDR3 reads CASRLGQSNTEAFF. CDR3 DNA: TGTGCCAGCAGATTGGGACAGTCAAACACTGAAGCTTTCTTT.

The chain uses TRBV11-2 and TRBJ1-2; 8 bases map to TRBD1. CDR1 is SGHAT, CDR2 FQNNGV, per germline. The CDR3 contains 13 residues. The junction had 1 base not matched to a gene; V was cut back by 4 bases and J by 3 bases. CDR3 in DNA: TGTGCCAGCAGCTGGGGACAGGACTATGGCTACACCTTC. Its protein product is CASSWGQDYGYTF.

The CDR3 coding sequence is TGCGCCAGCAGCGCGGACAGGGACAGGGGCTACACCTTC. Its protein product is CASSADRDRGYTF. The V call is TRBV5-1, the J call TRBJ1-2; TRBD1 matches 8 bases. V lost 4 bases to trimming and J lost 8 bases; unmatched junction nucleotides: 7. This CDR3 is built from 13 residues. Germline assignment: CDR1 SGHRS and CDR2 YFSETQ. Combining the CDR3 with reference TRBV5-1 and TRBJ1-2 gives the whole variable domain KAGVTQTPRYLIKTRGQQVTLSCSPISGHRSVSWYQQTPGQGLQFLFEYFSETQRNKGNFPGRFSGRQFSNSRSEMNVSTLELGDSALYLCASSADRDRGYTFGSGTRLTVV.

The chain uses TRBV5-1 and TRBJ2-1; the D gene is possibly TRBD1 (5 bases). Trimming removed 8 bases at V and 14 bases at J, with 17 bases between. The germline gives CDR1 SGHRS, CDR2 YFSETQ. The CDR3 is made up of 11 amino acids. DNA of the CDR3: TGCGCCAGTTTATATCAGGGCGTGGAGTTCTTC. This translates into CASLYQGVEFF.

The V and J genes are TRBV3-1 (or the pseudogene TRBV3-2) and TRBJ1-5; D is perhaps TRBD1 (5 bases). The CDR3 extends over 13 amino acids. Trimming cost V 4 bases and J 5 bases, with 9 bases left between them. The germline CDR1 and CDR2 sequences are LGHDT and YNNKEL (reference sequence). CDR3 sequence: CASSRPGDQPQHF. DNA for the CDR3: TGTGCCAGCAGCCGGCCGGGGGATCAGCCCCAGCATTTT.

For the CDR3, the DNA is TGTGCCAGCAGTTATCCCGGAGGGACAGTGACTAACTATGGCTACACCTTC. This gives the protein CASSYPGGTVTNYGYTF. V and J are TRBV28 and TRBJ1-2, with TRBD1 identical over 7 bases. J gave up 0 bases and V 4 bases, and 11 bases lay outside the gene matches. CDR3 length: 17 residues. Germline V gives CDR1 MDHEN, CDR2 SYDVKM.

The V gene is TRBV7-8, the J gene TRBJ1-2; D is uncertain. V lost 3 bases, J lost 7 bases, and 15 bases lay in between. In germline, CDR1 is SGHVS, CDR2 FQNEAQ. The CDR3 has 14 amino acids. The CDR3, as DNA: TGTGCCAGCAGCTTGTCGAGCGGCGGTGTTGGCTACACCTTC. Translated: CASSLSSGGVGYTF.

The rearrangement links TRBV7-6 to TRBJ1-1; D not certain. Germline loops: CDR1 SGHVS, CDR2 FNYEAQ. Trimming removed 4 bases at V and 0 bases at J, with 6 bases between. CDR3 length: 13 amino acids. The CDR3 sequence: CASSSGLNTEAFF. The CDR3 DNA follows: TGTGCCAGCAGCTCAGGCCTGAACACTGAAGCTTTCTTT.

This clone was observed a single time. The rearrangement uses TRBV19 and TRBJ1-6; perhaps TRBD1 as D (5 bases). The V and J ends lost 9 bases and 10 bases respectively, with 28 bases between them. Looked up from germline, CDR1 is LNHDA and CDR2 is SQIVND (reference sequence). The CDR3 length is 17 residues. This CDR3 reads CASAGLGTLRGTSPLHF. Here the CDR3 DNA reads TGTGCCAGCGCGGGGCTTGGGACGTTACGGGGCACGTCACCCCTCCACTTT.